Below are 8 T cell receptor beta chains sequenced from a single sample in a study of T cells in Graves' hyperthyroidism and ophthalmopathy. Amplification targeted TCR beta CDR3 regions from RNA transcripts. TCR CDR3 underwent first-round RT-PCR with the HTBI primer set. TCRdb passed the multiplex PCR reads through MiXCR, listing each CDR3 protein once. Among hundreds of thousands of distinct CDR3 sequences listed, 14% were seen once. The sequencing input was blood. Source of these receptors: a woman in her late teens or twenties with Graves' hyperthyroidism.

This clonotype was observed many times. The chain is built from TRBV12-3 or TRBV12-4 and TRBJ2-7; 7 nucleotides align to TRBD2. V trimming: 6 bases; J trimming: 2 bases; junction bases outside the gene matches: 10. The CDR3 loop spans 15 amino acids. The DNA of the CDR3 is TGTGCCAGCAGCAATGAGGGACTACCACCCTACGAGCAGTACTTC. Its protein is CASSNEGLPPYEQYF.

Ten or more counts support this clonotype. This chain connects TRBV2 to TRBJ2-3; maybe TRBD2 (6 bases). CDR1 and CDR2 (germline): SNHLY, FYNNEI. V lost 4 bases and J lost 4, with 15 bases in between. This CDR3 region has 15 residues. CDR3 region: CASSVEGRFADTQYF. CDR3 coding DNA: TGTGCCAGCAGTGTCGAGGGGAGGTTCGCAGATACGCAGTATTTT.

There are a few counts of this clonotype. The rearrangement uses TRBV6-1 and TRBJ2-3; D gene ambiguous. CDR1 and CDR2 from the germline V gene are MNHNS and SASEGT. This CDR3 has 9 residues. V dropped 8 bases and J dropped 10 bases, with 7 bases sitting between them. Here the CDR3 reads CASDEPQYF. The CDR3 DNA reads as TGTGCCAGCGACGAACCGCAGTATTTT.

This clonotype was seen a few times. The genes are TRBV6-1 and TRBJ2-1; weak D call: TRBD2 (6 bases). Germline V gene lookup returns CDR1 MNHNS and CDR2 SASEGT. Deletions cut 7 bases from V and 6 bases from J, with 16 bases between. The CDR3 runs to 14 residues. CDR3 sequence reads: CASTPGGTSNEQFF. In DNA, the CDR3 is TGTGCCAGCACCCCAGGAGGGACTTCCAATGAGCAGTTCTTC.

This clonotype has more than one count but fewer than ten. The gene calls are TRBV4-1 and TRBJ2-1; tentatively, D is TRBD2 (6 bases). Germline V gives CDR1 MGHRA, CDR2 YSYEKL. CDR3 length equals 15 residues. Trimming shortened V by 6 bases and J by 0 bases, and 12 bases separated the two germline ends. DNA for the CDR3: TGCGCCAGCAGATGGAGGGAGAGCTCCTACAATGAGCAGTTCTTC. This sequence encodes CASRWRESSYNEQFF.

This clonotype was counted between two and nine times. The V gene is TRBV24-1, the J gene TRBJ2-1, with D perhaps TRBD1 (6 bases). In germline, CDR1 is KGHDR, CDR2 SFDVKD. The V and J ends lost 10 bases and 10 bases respectively, with 16 bases between them. The CDR3 contains 12 residues. The CDR3, as DNA: TGTGCCACTTCTCAGGGGCGAGGGGAGCAGTTCTTC. Residues: CATSQGRGEQFF.

This clonotype was detected many times. This sequence joins TRBV3-1 and TRBJ2-2; possibly TRBD1 or TRBD2 for D (5 bases each). The germline CDR1 and CDR2 sequences are LGHDT and YNNKEL (reference sequence). Trimming stripped 5 bases from V and 1 base from J, with 23 bases between. The CDR3 length is 19 residues. CDR3 protein: CASSALLTRGALNTGELFF. The CDR3 nucleotides read TGTGCCAGCAGCGCATTACTCACGCGAGGGGCCCTGAACACCGGGGAGCTGTTTTTT.

In its sample, this clonotype was seen a few times. V gene TRBV4-2 combines with J gene TRBJ2-7; 10 bases align to TRBD1. J gave up 6 bases and V 0 bases, and 5 bases lay outside the gene matches. The germline CDR1 and CDR2 sequences are LGHNA and YNFKEQ. The CDR3 runs to 15 residues. CDR3 residues: CASSQDPGTGAEQYF. In DNA form, the CDR3 reads TGTGCCAGCAGCCAAGATCCCGGGACAGGGGCCGAGCAGTACTTC.